This T cell receptor beta chain is from a study of CD8 T cells in Susac syndrome. General study points: Expansion of Susac CD8+ clones peaked in TEMRA cells and in active patients.

CD8+ and CD4+ T cells circulating in blood were sequenced for TCR beta. Remarks on this clonotype: Its matching antigen is unknown.

A quantity of roughly 0.5 to 1 ug RNA underwent reverse transcription using random hexamers. Coverage of TCR beta CDR3 amplification by immunoSEQ multiplex PCR extended to 54 Vbeta and 13 Jbeta. TCRdb fed the immunoSEQ multiplex PCR reads into MiXCR, producing one record per CDR3 protein. The data contain approximately 94,000 distinct CDR3 sequences, approximately 95% of them singletons. This receptor was obtained from a human donor with Susac syndrome. Sequencing input: CD8+ T cells from PBMCs.

CDR3 coding DNA: TGTGCCAGCAGCTTAACGGGCACAGGGTACCAAGAGACCCAGTACTTC. This translates into CASSLTGTGYQETQYF. The V and J genes are TRBV7-3 and TRBJ2-5, with D perhaps TRBD1 (6 bases). Looked up from germline, CDR1 is SGHTA and CDR2 is FQGTGA. The CDR3 spans 16 residues. V was cut by 0 bases and J by 0 bases, with 11 bases left in between.